One and the same sample provided the 12 T cell receptor beta chains below, sequenced in a study of cytomegalovirus exposure and HLA in healthy donors (dated by TCRdb to 2017 to 2019). The library was generated by the immunoSEQ multiplex PCR assay. TCRdb took over this immuneACCESS table, retaining in-frame rearrangements with V and J assigned. Such tables are incomplete; in checked studies, under half of the missing clones stem from an unresolved V gene, and the remainder is unexplained. In this sample the table shows roughly 170,000 clones, around 81% of which occur a single time. The ten largest make up around 2.8% of the sample. Sequencing used PBMCs. The source is a woman in her late teens or twenties in good health and CMV-seropositive.

V and J are TRBV14 and TRBJ2-1; TRBD2 agrees at 8 bases. The germline V gene encodes CDR1 SGHDN and CDR2 FVKESK. CDR3 size: 13 residues. Trimming cost V 4 bases and J 8 bases; bases outside gene matches: 4. The CDR3 DNA reads as TGTGCCAGCAGCCCCGTAGCGGGGTATGAGCAGTTCTTC. Translating it yields CASSPVAGYEQFF.

The chain uses TRBV29-1 and TRBJ1-4; TRBD1 might be the D (5 bases). This CDR3 region has 15 residues. Per the germline V gene, CDR1 is SQVTM and CDR2 is ANQGSEA. Trimming took off 4 bases at V and 7 bases at J, with 19 bases between the two ends. The CDR3 DNA follows: TGCAGCGTTGCGGGACTCGCAAGTGTGAGTGAAAAACTGTTTTTT. This sequence encodes CSVAGLASVSEKLFF. Using reference TRBV29-1 and TRBJ1-4 for the parts outside the CDR3, the full variable domain is SAVISQKPSRDICQRGTSLTIQCQVDSQVTMMFWYRQQPGQSLTLIATANQGSEATYESGFVIDKFPISRPNLTFSTLTVSNMSPEDSSIYLCSVAGLASVSEKLFFGSGTQLSVL.

The chain is built from TRBV27 and TRBJ2-7, with 8 bases fitting TRBD2. The CDR3 covers 13 residues. J was trimmed by 6 bases and V by 7 bases; bases with no gene match: 8. Germline V gene data show CDR1 as MNHEY and CDR2 as SMNVEV (reference sequence). CDR3 region: CASNYGGASEQYF. In nucleotides, the CDR3 is TGTGCCAGCAACTACGGGGGGGCCAGCGAGCAGTACTTC.

The chain employs TRBV10-3 and TRBJ1-1; 7 nucleotides line up with TRBD1. Germline CDR1 ENHRY, CDR2 SYGVKD. V trimming: 10 bases; J trimming: 3 bases; junction bases outside the gene matches: 14. The CDR3 is made up of 15 amino acids. CDR3 sequence: CATVPGQTRDTEAFF. The CDR3 region has the DNA TGTGCCACCGTCCCGGGACAGACCCGAGACACTGAAGCTTTCTTT.

J is TRBJ1-6 and V is TRBV7-8; D perhaps matches TRBD1 (5 bases). Trimming stripped 5 bases from V and 5 bases from J, with 16 bases between. Germline V gives CDR1 SGHVS, CDR2 FQNEAQ. This CDR3 is 16 amino acids long. Here the CDR3 reads CASSLRGGENNSPLHF. The CDR3 DNA reads TGTGCCAGCAGCCTAAGGGGAGGTGAGAATAATTCACCCCTCCACTTT.

J is TRBJ1-2 and V is TRBV5-1, with D maybe TRBD1 (5 bases). V was trimmed by 0 bases and J by 4 bases, leaving 19 bases between them. CDR1 and CDR2 (germline): SGHRS, YFSETQ. The CDR3 consists of 17 residues. CDR3: CASSLGGSDGKFYGYTF. CDR3 sequence (DNA): TGCGCCAGCAGCTTGGGGGGCTCGGACGGCAAATTCTATGGCTACACCTTC.

The rearrangement links TRBV5-1 to TRBJ2-1, with D perhaps TRBD1 (5 bases). The CDR3 is made up of 14 amino acids. Trimming cost V 0 bases and J 2 bases, with 6 bases left between them. Germline V gene sequence: CDR1 SGHRS, CDR2 YFSETQ. The CDR3 is CASSLATAYNEQFF. The DNA for the CDR3 is TGCGCCAGCAGCTTGGCGACAGCCTACAATGAGCAGTTCTTC.

This chain connects TRBV19 to TRBJ1-2, with D perhaps matching TRBD1 (6 bases). The length of the CDR3 is 18 residues. Germline CDR1 LNHDA, CDR2 SQIVND (reference sequence). V lost 8 bases to trimming and J lost 0 bases, with 25 bases between them. The CDR3 region has the DNA TGTGCCAGTCGAAAACGGAGAGGAGGGGGGGCAGCTAACTATGGCTACACCTTC. This encodes CASRKRRGGGAANYGYTF.

The rearrangement joins TRBV7-3 to TRBJ1-2; D uncertain. In germline, CDR1 is SGHTA, CDR2 FQGTGA. V lost 5 bases and J 4 bases, leaving 14 bases between the germline ends. This CDR3 spans 14 amino acids. The CDR3 DNA follows: TGTGCCAGCAGCCCCGGCGGGCAGGTCTATGGCTACACCTTC. Its protein product is CASSPGGQVYGYTF.

This chain uses TRBV2 with TRBJ1-1; TRBD1 might be the D (5 bases). Looked up from germline, CDR1 is SNHLY and CDR2 is FYNNEI. There are 14 residues in the CDR3. Trimming cost V 8 bases and J 4 bases, with 17 bases left between them. The CDR3 nucleotides read TGTGCCAGCCCGGGCGGCAGGGCTGGCACTGAAGCTTTCTTT. Residues: CASPGGRAGTEAFF.

This clone was found once. The chain has TRBV5-4 and TRBJ2-1; the match to TRBD2 covers 10 bases. V shed 0 bases, J shed 0 bases, and the junction held 3 bases outside the gene matches. Germline lookup yields CDR1 SGHNT and CDR2 YYREEE (reference sequence). CDR3 length equals 17 residues. In nucleotides, the CDR3 is TGTGCCAGCAGCTTGGCTAGCGGGGGCAGCTCCTACAATGAGCAGTTCTTC. Amino acids: CASSLASGGSSYNEQFF. Full variable domain (rest looked up from reference TRBV5-4 and TRBJ2-1): ETGVTQSPTHLIKTRGQQVTLRCSSQSGHNTVSWYQQALGQGPQFIFQYYREEENGRGNFPPRFSGLQFPNYSSELNVNALELDDSALYLCASSLASGGSSYNEQFFGPGTRLTVL.

This rearrangement joins TRBV11-3 to TRBJ2-7, with 7 bases matching TRBD1. In germline, CDR1 is SGHNT, CDR2 YENEEA. The length of the CDR3 is 13 residues. Trimming took 3 bases from V and 6 from J; bases not matched to a gene: 5. CDR3 sequence: CASSFGQAAEQYF. The CDR3 bases are TGTGCCAGCAGCTTCGGACAGGCCGCCGAGCAGTACTTC.